This T cell receptor (beta chain) was found in a study of technical replicates of blood from a handful of donors (dated by TCRdb to about 2017). The library was produced with the immunoSEQ multiplex PCR assay. TCRdb re-hosts the immuneACCESS table, in-frame sequences only. Its copies lack some clones; in the studies checked, an unresolved V gene accounts for under half of them, and the cause for the rest is not known. A total of fewer than 90,000 clones appear in this sample, 92% of them only once. 0.42% of the sample is in the top ten clones. On this clone: The clone's antigen remains unknown. No base qualities exist here, and no much larger clone lies one base off it.

The sample comprised T cells isolated from PBMCs. The source of this sequence is a human donor in good health.

The CDR3 loop reads CASSRPRDSYTEAFF. At the DNA level, the sequence is TGCGCCAGCAGCCGCCCCCGGGACAGCTACACTGAAGCTTTCTTT. The chain is encoded by TRBV4-3 joined to TRBJ1-1; the junction holds 7 bases that match TRBD1. V trim: 4 bases; J trim: 3 bases; unmatched bases: 8. Looking up the germline V gene yields CDR1 LGHNA and CDR2 YSLEER. The CDR3 spans 15 residues, from the cysteine through the phenylalanine. CDR3 DNA only is kept here, 45 bases in frame from base 1.